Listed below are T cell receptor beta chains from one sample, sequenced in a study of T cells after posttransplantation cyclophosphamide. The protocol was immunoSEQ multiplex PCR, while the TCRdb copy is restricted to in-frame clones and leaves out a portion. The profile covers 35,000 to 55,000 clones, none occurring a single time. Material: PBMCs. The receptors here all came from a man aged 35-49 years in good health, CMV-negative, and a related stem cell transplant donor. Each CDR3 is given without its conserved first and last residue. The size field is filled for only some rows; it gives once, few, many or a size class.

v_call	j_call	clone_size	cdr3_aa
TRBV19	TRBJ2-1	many	ASSPVGGGSYNEQF
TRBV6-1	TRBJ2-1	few	ASSEALRTVTGGEGEQF
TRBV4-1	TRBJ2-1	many	ASSQGELAGVYGITRYNEQF
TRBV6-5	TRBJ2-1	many	ASSYSFSGGDNEQF
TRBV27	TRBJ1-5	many	ASSLLGLADQPQH
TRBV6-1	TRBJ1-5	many	ASTDRDFSNQPQH
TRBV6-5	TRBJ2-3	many	ASSGDSSASDTQY
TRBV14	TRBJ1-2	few	ASSQGQGIGLNYGYT
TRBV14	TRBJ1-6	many	ASSQGGGGNSPLH
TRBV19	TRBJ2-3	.	ASSNLGRVSTDTQY
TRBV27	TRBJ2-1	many	ASSFLVQGAVIYNEQF
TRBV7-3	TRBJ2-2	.	ASSLLPGTSGAANTGELF
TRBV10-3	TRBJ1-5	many	AISPVGNQPQH
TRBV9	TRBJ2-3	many	ASGASGRSDTQY
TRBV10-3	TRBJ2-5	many	AISESGLAGRETQY
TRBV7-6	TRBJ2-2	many	ASSLYAGELF
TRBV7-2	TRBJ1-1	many	ASSSTATGGTEAF
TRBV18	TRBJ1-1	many	ASSPRASKMNTEAF
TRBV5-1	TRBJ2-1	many	ASSLGGQGALGEQF
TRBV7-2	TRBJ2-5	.	ASSLDRGGRETQY
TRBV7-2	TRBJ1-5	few	ASSLVVGGGQPQH
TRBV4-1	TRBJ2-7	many	ASSQKQGTYEQY
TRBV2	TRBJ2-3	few	ASSVTGTQY
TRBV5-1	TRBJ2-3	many	ASSAQGISSTDTQY
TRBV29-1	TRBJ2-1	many	SVTSGGAGNEQF
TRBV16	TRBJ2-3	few	ASSPRTGGVDTQY
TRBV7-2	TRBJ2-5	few	ASSLRLAGVVQETQY
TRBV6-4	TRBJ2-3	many	ASSETGGTDTQY
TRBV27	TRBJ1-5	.	ASSLRGGSNQPQH
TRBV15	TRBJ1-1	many	ATSRDPAGLRTEAF
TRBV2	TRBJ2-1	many	ASSVTGLLPTSGGAEQF
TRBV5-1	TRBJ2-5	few	ASSLPGQKETQY
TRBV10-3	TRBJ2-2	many	AISIPGQGADGELF
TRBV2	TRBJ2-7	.	ASRPFDFSYEQY
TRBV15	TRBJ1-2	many	ATSTGTVLT
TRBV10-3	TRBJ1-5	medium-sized	AISESISGNQPQH
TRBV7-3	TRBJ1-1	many	ASSLTDITEAF
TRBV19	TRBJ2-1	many	ASSITDTYPNEQF
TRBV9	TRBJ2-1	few	ASSGSGRWFNEQF
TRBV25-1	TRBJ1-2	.	ASTSTGTVTAGYT
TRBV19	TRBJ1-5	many	ASSTSRSGQGNQPQH
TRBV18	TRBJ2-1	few	ASSPDREPLPEQF
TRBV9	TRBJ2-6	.	ASSIGLYGTQPNSGANVLT
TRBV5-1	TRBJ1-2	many	ASSFGENYGYT
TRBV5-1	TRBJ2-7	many	ASSTGTGLHEQY
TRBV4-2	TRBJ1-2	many	ASSPEGGITGGNLYGYT
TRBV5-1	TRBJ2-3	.	ASKPGLYTDTQY
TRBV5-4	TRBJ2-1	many	ASSLSGLALNEQF
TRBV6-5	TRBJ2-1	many	ASSYSENNEQF
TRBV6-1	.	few	ASSEAWTGSTGELF
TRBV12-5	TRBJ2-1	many	ASGERTSGMAQF
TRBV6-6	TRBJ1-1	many	ASSYLGVGTEAF
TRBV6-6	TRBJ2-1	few	ASSYGTSGGRGEQF